This note documents a single T cell receptor (beta chain) sequence. The antigen is undetermined. The entry originates in a study of shared clonotypes between healthy human individuals. The study, taken as a whole, reports: Clonotype sharing among donors was expected to depend on sequencing depth.

Trimming shortened V by 7 bases and J by 1 base, and 14 bases separated the two germline ends. This CDR3 spans 15 amino acids. The germline V gene encodes CDR1 SGHAT and CDR2 FQNNGV. The study used about 100 million PBMCs per unsorted sample for genomic DNA. TCRdb keeps only in-frame clones here, not all; method: immunoSEQ multiplex PCR. The data hold approximately 470,000 clones, with approximately 80% observed a single time. Sequencing input: PBMCs. The genes are TRBV11-2 and TRBJ2-4; D is possibly TRBD1 or TRBD2 (6 bases each). The receptor comes from a woman aged 40 to 50 in good health. Some clones in this sample may be carry-over from other donors' samples. In DNA, the CDR3 is TGTGCCAGCACTCCCACGGGGGCGGCCAAAAACATTCAGTACTTC. Residues: CASTPTGAAKNIQYF.